Sequencing of this T cell receptor (beta chain) was carried out in a study of response to subunit inactivated influenza vaccine. TCRdb reprocessed the RT-PCR reads via MiXCR and lists one record per CDR3 protein. The profile shows about 500,000 distinct CDR3 sequences, 13% of them singletons. A remark on this clonotype: Its antigen remains unknown. Germline is not matched at one junction end, which may reflect a read error.

Study findings and constraints: T cells newly recruited by each seasonal influenza vaccination are few, the authors suggested.

The V gene's germline CDR1 is SGHAT and CDR2 FQNNGV. The CDR3 sequence is 14 residues long. The material sequenced was PBMCs from blood, taken 35 to 45 days after vaccination. V usage is TRBV11-2 and J usage is TRBJ1-5; D perhaps matches TRBD1 (6 bases). The TCR comes from a man aged 50-60 years who received an inactivated influenza vaccine. CDR3: CASGLAGDNQPQHF. The CDR3 DNA follows: TGTGCCAGCGGCTTAGCAGGGGACAATCAGCCCCAGCATTTT.